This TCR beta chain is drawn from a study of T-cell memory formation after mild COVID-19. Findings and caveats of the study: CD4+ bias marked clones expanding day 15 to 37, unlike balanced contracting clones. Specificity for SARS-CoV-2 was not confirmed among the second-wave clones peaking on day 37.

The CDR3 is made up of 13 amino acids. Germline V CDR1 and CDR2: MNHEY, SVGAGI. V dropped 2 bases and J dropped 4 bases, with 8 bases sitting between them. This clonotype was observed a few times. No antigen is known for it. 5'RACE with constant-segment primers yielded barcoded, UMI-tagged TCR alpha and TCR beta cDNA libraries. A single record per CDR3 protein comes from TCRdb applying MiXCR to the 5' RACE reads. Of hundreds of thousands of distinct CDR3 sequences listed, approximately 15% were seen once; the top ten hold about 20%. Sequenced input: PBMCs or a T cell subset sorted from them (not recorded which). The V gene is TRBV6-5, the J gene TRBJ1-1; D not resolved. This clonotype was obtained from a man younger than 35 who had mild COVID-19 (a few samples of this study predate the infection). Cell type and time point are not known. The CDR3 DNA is TGTGCCAGCAGTTACACCCCGGGCACTGAAGCTTTCTTT. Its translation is CASSYTPGTEAFF.